The 24 T cell receptor beta chains below were found in one sample sequenced in a study of blood T cell repertoires in COVID-19. The protocol was immunoSEQ multiplex PCR, while the TCRdb copy is restricted to in-frame clones and leaves out a portion. Of approximately 100,000 clones in the sample, around 89% were seen once. Sequenced sample: peripheral blood. These receptor sequences come from a human donor with acute or convalescent COVID-19. The donor label of this sample is uncertain.

This clone occurred once. The chain is built from TRBV9 and TRBJ2-6; possibly TRBD1 for D (5 bases). The V end lost 3 bases, the J end lost 0 bases, and 10 bases lay between the germline ends. This CDR3 spans 16 amino acids. Germline V gene lookup returns CDR1 SGDLS and CDR2 YYNGEE. CDR3 region: CASSGGHYSGANVLTF. The CDR3 DNA reads as TGTGCCAGCAGCGGAGGACATTACTCTGGGGCCAACGTCCTGACTTTC.

DNA of the CDR3: TGTGCCAGCAGCCGGTGGACTGGGACTAGCGGGGGCCGGGCCTACAATGAGCAGTTCTTC. It is translated as CASSRWTGTSGGRAYNEQFF. V gene TRBV4-2 combines with J gene TRBJ2-1, with 14 bases lining up with TRBD2. The ends lost 4 bases at V and 2 bases at J; junction bases unmatched: 13. Germline-derived CDR1 and CDR2 are LGHNA and YNFKEQ. The length of the CDR3 is 20 residues.

This clone was recorded a few times. This chain links TRBV5-1 with TRBJ2-3, with 10 bases lining up with TRBD2. Germline V gives CDR1 SGHRS, CDR2 YFSETQ. Germline trimming cut 0 bases from V and 5 bases from J; bases unmatched to any gene: 9. The CDR3 is 17 residues long. The CDR3 sequence is CASSLAESSGGGDTQYF. The DNA of the CDR3 is TGCGCCAGCAGCTTGGCGGAGTCTAGCGGGGGTGGAGATACGCAGTATTTT.

This clone was picked up one time. This chain joins TRBV11-2 and TRBJ2-5; no clear D gene. V was trimmed by 5 bases and J by 2 bases, leaving 9 bases between them. CDR3 length: 13 amino acids. Germline V gives CDR1 SGHAT, CDR2 FQNNGV. CDR3 in DNA: TGTGCCAGCAGCAAAGGAGATCAAGAGACCCAGTACTTC. It specifies CASSKGDQETQYF. Supplemented by reference TRBV11-2 and TRBJ2-5, the full variable domain reads EAGVAQSPRYKIIEKRQSVAFWCNPISGHATLYWYQQILGQGPKLLIQFQNNGVVDDSQLPKDRFSAERLKGVDSTLKIQPAKLEDSAVYLCASSKGDQETQYFGPGTRLLVL.

This rearrangement joins TRBV29-1 to TRBJ1-2, with D possibly being TRBD1 (5 bases). V gave up 4 bases and J gave up 3 bases, with 18 bases separating them. CDR3 size: 15 residues. Germline CDR1 reads SQVTM; CDR2 reads ANQGSEA. The CDR3 region has the DNA TGCAGCGTTGCAATTCGGGCCGCGGGGGACTATGGCTACACCTTC. Residues: CSVAIRAAGDYGYTF. Using reference TRBV29-1 and TRBJ1-2 for the parts outside the CDR3, the full variable domain is SAVISQKPSRDICQRGTSLTIQCQVDSQVTMMFWYRQQPGQSLTLIATANQGSEATYESGFVIDKFPISRPNLTFSTLTVSNMSPEDSSIYLCSVAIRAAGDYGYTFGSGTRLTVV.

The V and J genes are TRBV5-1 and TRBJ1-2, with D perhaps TRBD1 (5 bases). The germline V gene encodes CDR1 SGHRS and CDR2 YFSETQ. There are 14 residues in the CDR3. The V end lost 0 bases, the J end lost 5 bases, and 11 bases lay between the germline ends. CDR3 amino acids: CASSLVSGLYGYTF. In DNA, the CDR3 is TGCGCCAGCAGCTTGGTCTCAGGGTTGTATGGCTACACCTTC.

The V call is TRBV5-1, the J call TRBJ1-1, with 7 bases lining up with TRBD1. Germline values: CDR1 SGHRS, CDR2 YFSETQ. The junction had 14 bases not matched to a gene; V was cut back by 3 bases and J by 0 bases. The CDR3 has 18 residues. The CDR3 nucleotides are TGCGCCAGCAGCTCTTCCGTTCGAAGCAGGGGGATGAACACTGAAGCTTTCTTT. The encoded protein is CASSSSVRSRGMNTEAFF.

V and J are TRBV6-2 or TRBV6-3 and TRBJ2-3; no firm D call. This CDR3 is 13 amino acids long. V dropped 1 base and J dropped 5 bases, with 7 bases sitting between them. Germline loops: CDR1 MNHEY, CDR2 SVGEGT. The DNA of the CDR3 is TGTGCCAGCAGTTACTATGGCCAAGATACGCAGTATTTT. As protein: CASSYYGQDTQYF.

The chain uses TRBV28 and TRBJ2-3, with 11 bases fitting TRBD1. Trimming took 6 bases from V and 9 from J; bases not matched to a gene: 8. The V gene's germline CDR1 is MDHEN and CDR2 SYDVKM. This CDR3 is built from 14 residues. CDR3 in amino acids: CASSSGTGGRTQYF. The CDR3 DNA is TGTGCCAGCAGCTCCGGGACAGGGGGTCGCACGCAGTATTTT.

The rearrangement links TRBV5-1 to TRBJ2-5, with TRBD2 matching over 11 bases. The V gene end was trimmed by 0 bases and the J gene end by 4 bases; junction bases not matched to a gene: 14. The CDR3 spans 19 residues. CDR1 and CDR2 from the germline V gene are SGHRS and YFSETQ. CDR3 protein: CASSLGVVAGGPGRETQYF. DNA of the CDR3: TGCGCCAGCAGCTTGGGGGTCGTAGCGGGAGGGCCGGGTCGAGAGACCCAGTACTTC.

The chain recombines TRBV3-1 (or the pseudogene TRBV3-2) with TRBJ1-1; D not certain. Germline V CDR1 and CDR2: LGHDT, YNNKEL (reference sequence). V lost 4 bases and J 1 base, leaving 7 bases between the germline ends. This CDR3 spans 13 amino acids. The CDR3 DNA follows: TGTGCCAGCAGCCTCGTTAGGAACACTGAAGCTTTCTTT. Amino acid sequence: CASSLVRNTEAFF.

The rearrangement joins TRBV7-9 to TRBJ2-7; D ambiguous. This CDR3 region has 13 residues. Trimming stripped 1 base from V and 3 bases from J, with 7 bases between. Germline values: CDR1 SEHNR, CDR2 FQNEAQ (reference sequence). The CDR3: CASSLGVFYEQYF. The DNA for the CDR3 is TGTGCCAGCAGCTTAGGAGTATTCTACGAGCAGTACTTC.

This chain connects TRBV4-1 to TRBJ2-1; no clear D. Trimming took 4 bases from V and 3 from J, leaving 10 bases between them. Germline CDR1 MGHRA, CDR2 YSYEKL. CDR3 size: 14 residues. CDR3 sequence reads: CASSPDRVYNEQFF. Here the CDR3 DNA reads TGCGCCAGCAGCCCCGACCGGGTCTACAATGAGCAGTTCTTC.

The chain has TRBV28 and TRBJ2-5; 14 nucleotides align to TRBD2. CDR3 size: 20 residues. CDR1 and CDR2 from the germline V gene are MDHEN and SYDVKM. The V gene end was trimmed by 3 bases and the J gene end by 2 bases; junction bases not matched to a gene: 14. CDR3 sequence: CASSLDLPGLAGGGQETQYF. The CDR3 DNA is TGTGCCAGCAGTTTGGACCTTCCTGGACTAGCGGGGGGAGGACAAGAGACCCAGTACTTC.

The V and J genes are TRBV5-6 and TRBJ1-1, with 7 nucleotides matching TRBD1. V shed 4 bases, J shed 0 bases, and the junction held 6 bases outside the gene matches. CDR3 length: 15 amino acids. Germline lookup yields CDR1 SGHDT and CDR2 YYEEEE. CDR3 protein: CASSRQGRVNTEAFF. In DNA, the CDR3 is TGTGCCAGCAGCAGACAGGGACGGGTGAACACTGAAGCTTTCTTT.

The CDR3 region is CASIRQGDTAFF. CDR3 sequence (DNA): TGTGCCAGCATCCGACAGGGTGATACGGCTTTCTTT. This chain links TRBV2 with TRBJ1-1, with TRBD1 identical over 7 bases. The CDR3 is 12 amino acids. The V and J ends lost 7 bases and 11 bases, in that order; junction bases with no gene match: 10. Germline V gene lookup returns CDR1 SNHLY and CDR2 FYNNEI.

The chain is built from TRBV23-1 and TRBJ2-1; TRBD1 matches 8 bases. TRBV23-1 is an ORF, with its function uncertain. J gave up 0 bases and V 0 bases, and 7 bases lay outside the gene matches. The CDR3 covers 18 residues. The CDR3, as DNA: TGCGCCAGCAGTCAATCCGTGCAGGGGGCGAGCTCCTACAATGAGCAGTTCTTC. Translating it yields CASSQSVQGASSYNEQFF.

This clone came up a few times. The chain carries TRBV2 and TRBJ2-7, with 7 bases matching TRBD1. This CDR3 has 17 residues. J gave up 2 bases and V 10 bases, and 20 bases lay outside the gene matches. Per the germline V gene, CDR1 is SNHLY and CDR2 is FYNNEI. The CDR3 coding sequence is TGTGCCACCCCAGATTATTGGCTCCCGGGACAGACCTACGAGCAGTACTTC. Translation gives CATPDYWLPGQTYEQYF.

This chain links TRBV10-1 with TRBJ2-5; the D is unclear. Trimming shortened V by 7 bases and J by 2 bases, and 11 bases separated the two germline ends. The CDR3 spans 13 residues. Per the germline V gene, CDR1 is WNHNN and CDR2 is SYGVQD (reference sequence). The CDR3 spells CASTFSPQETQYF. In nucleotides, the CDR3 is TGCGCCAGCACCTTCTCCCCTCAAGAGACCCAGTACTTC.

V gene TRBV7-2 combines with J gene TRBJ1-5; possible D gene TRBD1, 5 bases. The CDR3 extends over 14 amino acids. With 4 bases removed from V and 2 bases from J, the gap between germline ends came to 9 bases. The germline V gene encodes CDR1 SGHTA and CDR2 FQGNSA. CDR3: CASSSGIGNQPQHF. Written as DNA, the CDR3 is TGTGCCAGCAGCTCAGGGATCGGCAATCAGCCCCAGCATTTT.

The chain carries TRBV9 and TRBJ2-3; perhaps TRBD1 as D (6 bases). Trimming pared 4 bases from V and 2 bases from J, leaving 11 bases between. Looked up from germline, CDR1 is SGDLS and CDR2 is YYNGEE. There are 14 residues in the CDR3. CDR3 nucleotide sequence: TGTGCCAGCAGCTCGACAGGCCTCACAGATACGCAGTATTTT. Its translation: CASSSTGLTDTQYF.

The V gene is TRBV18, the J gene TRBJ2-2, with D unresolved. The V end lost 2 bases, the J end lost 1 base, and 5 bases lay between the germline ends. CDR3 length: 14 residues. Germline CDR1 KGHSH, CDR2 LQKENI. This CDR3 is CASSPAENTGELFF. The CDR3 DNA reads TGTGCCAGCTCACCAGCAGAGAACACCGGGGAGCTGTTTTTT.

The rearrangement uses TRBV4-1 and TRBJ2-5, with a possible D match to TRBD2 (6 bases). The V end was cut by 0 bases, the J end by 4 bases, with 18 bases between. Germline lookup yields CDR1 MGHRA and CDR2 YSYEKL. The length of the CDR3 is 17 residues. CDR3 bases: TGCGCCAGCAGCCAAGACCTCCCAGGGTTGGGGGGAGAGACCCAGTACTTC. Translation: CASSQDLPGLGGETQYF.

This sequence joins TRBV27 and TRBJ2-1; weak D call: TRBD2 (6 bases). In germline, CDR1 is MNHEY, CDR2 SMNVEV (reference sequence). Between the trimmed V and J ends, which lost 4 bases and 0 bases, there was a span of 10 bases. There are 15 residues in the CDR3. The CDR3 DNA sequence: TGTGCCAGCAGTTGGGGGGTTGGCTCCTACAATGAGCAGTTCTTC. This encodes CASSWGVGSYNEQFF.